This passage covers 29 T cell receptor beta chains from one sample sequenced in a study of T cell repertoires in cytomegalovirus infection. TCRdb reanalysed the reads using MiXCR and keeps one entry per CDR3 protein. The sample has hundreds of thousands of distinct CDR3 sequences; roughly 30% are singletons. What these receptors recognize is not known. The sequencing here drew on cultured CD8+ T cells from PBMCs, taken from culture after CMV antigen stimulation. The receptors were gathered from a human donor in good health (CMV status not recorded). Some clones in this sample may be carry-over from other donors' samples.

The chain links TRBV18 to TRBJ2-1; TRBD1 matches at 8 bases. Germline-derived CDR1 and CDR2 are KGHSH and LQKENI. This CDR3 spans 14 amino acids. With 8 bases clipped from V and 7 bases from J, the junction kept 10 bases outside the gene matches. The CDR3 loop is CASLKGRGHNEQFF. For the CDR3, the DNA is TGTGCCAGCCTAAAGGGCAGGGGGCATAATGAGCAGTTCTTC.

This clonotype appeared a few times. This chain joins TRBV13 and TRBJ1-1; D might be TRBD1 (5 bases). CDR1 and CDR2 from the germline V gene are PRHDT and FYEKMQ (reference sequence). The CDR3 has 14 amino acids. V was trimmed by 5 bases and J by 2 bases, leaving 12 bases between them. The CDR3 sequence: CASSRDGANTEAFF. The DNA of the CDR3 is TGTGCCAGCAGCCGCGACGGGGCAAACACTGAAGCTTTCTTT.

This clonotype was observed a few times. The CDR3 here is CASSYSGGGPPNEQFF. The CDR3 coding sequence is TGTGCCAGCAGTTACTCGGGCGGGGGCCCGCCTAATGAGCAGTTCTTC. This chain uses TRBV6-5 with TRBJ2-1, with TRBD2 as a possible D gene (7 bases). V was clipped by 0 bases and J by 7 bases, with 16 bases between them. Germline lookup yields CDR1 MNHEY and CDR2 SVGAGI. This CDR3 spans 16 amino acids.

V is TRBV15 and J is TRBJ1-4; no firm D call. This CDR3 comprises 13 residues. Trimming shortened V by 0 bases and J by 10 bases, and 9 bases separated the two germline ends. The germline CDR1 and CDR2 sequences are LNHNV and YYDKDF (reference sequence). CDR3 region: CATSRDRTGKLFF. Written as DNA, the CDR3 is TGTGCCACCAGCAGAGATCGGACGGGAAAACTGTTTTTT.

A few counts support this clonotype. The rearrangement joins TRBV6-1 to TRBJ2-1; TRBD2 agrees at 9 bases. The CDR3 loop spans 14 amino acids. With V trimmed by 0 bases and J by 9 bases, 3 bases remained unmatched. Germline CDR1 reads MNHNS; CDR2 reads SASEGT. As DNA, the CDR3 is TGTGCCAGCAGTGAAGCCGGACTAGCGTCTGAGCAGTTCTTC. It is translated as CASSEAGLASEQFF.

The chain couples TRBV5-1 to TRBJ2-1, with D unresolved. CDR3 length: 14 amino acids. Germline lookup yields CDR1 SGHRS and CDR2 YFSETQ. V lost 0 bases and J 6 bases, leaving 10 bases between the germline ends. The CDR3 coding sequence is TGCGCCAGCAGCTTGGAGTTCCGCCCCAATGAGCAGTTCTTC. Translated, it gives CASSLEFRPNEQFF.

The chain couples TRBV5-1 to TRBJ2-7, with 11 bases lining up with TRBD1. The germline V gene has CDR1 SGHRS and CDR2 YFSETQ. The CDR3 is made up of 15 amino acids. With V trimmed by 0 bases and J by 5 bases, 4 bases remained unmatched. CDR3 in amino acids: CASSLEGQGGDEQYF. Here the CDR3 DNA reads TGCGCCAGCAGCTTGGAGGGACAGGGGGGGGACGAGCAGTACTTC.

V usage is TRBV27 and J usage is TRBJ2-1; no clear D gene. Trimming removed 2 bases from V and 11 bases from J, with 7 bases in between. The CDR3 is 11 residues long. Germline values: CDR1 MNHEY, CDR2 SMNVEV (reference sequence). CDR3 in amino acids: CASSLGEKQFF. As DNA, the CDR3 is TGTGCCAGCAGTTTAGGCGAAAAGCAGTTCTTC.

The CDR3 bases are TGTGCCAGCAGTCCCCTGACCCTGATTGGGGGTGAGCAGTTCTTC. Its protein product is CASSPLTLIGGEQFF. This sequence joins TRBV27 and TRBJ2-1; TRBD1 or TRBD2 may be the D gene (5 bases each). This CDR3 is 15 amino acids long. CDR1 and CDR2 from the germline V gene are MNHEY and SMNVEV (reference sequence). V lost 5 bases and J 9 bases, leaving 20 bases between the germline ends.

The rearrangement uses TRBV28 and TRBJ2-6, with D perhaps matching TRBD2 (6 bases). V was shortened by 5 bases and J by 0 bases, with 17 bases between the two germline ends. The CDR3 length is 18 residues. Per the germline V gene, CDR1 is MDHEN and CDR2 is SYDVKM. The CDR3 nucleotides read TGTGCCAGCAGTCTCTCGGGACTGAGGTTCTCTGGGGCCAACGTCCTGACTTTC. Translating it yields CASSLSGLRFSGANVLTF.

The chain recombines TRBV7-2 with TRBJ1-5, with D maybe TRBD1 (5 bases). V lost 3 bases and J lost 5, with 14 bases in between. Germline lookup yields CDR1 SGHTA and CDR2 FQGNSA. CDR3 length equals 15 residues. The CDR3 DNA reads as TGTGCCAGCAGCTTCACGGGACTTTCGTATCAGCCCCAGCATTTT. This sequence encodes CASSFTGLSYQPQHF.

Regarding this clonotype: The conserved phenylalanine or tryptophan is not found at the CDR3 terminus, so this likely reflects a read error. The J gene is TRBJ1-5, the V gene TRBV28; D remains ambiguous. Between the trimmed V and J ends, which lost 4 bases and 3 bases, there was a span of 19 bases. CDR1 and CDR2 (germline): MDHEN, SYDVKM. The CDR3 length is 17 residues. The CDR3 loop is CASSSFPATTVNQPQHV. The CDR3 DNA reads TGTGCCAGCAGTTCCTTCCCCGCTACCACAGTCAATCAGCCCCAGCATGTT.

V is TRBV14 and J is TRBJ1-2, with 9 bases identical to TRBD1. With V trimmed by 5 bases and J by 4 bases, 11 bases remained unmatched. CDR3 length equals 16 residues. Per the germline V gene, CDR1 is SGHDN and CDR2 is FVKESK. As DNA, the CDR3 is TGTGCCAGCAGCTTCTCTGGCCCGGGACAGGGCTATGGCTACACCTTC. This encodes CASSFSGPGQGYGYTF.

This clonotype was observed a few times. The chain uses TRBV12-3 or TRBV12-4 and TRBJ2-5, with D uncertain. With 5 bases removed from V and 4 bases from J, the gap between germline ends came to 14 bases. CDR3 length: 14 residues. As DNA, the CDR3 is TGTGCCAGCAGTCCCGGTTCAGGTTTAGAGACCCAGTACTTC. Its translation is CASSPGSGLETQYF.

The CDR3 nucleotides read TGTGCCACGAAGGCCGATACGCAGTATTTT. Amino acids: CATKADTQYF. The rearrangement joins TRBV10-3 to TRBJ2-3; D not resolved. The ends were cut back, 10 bases at V and 6 bases at J, with 8 bases in the middle. This CDR3 region has 10 residues. Germline CDR1 is ENHRY and CDR2 is SYGVKD.

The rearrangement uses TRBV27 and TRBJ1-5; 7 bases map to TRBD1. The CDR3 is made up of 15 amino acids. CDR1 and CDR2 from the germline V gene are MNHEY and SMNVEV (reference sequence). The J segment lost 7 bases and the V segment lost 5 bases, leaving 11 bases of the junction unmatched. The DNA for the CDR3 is TGTGCCAGCAGTCCCCCCGGGAGGGGGCAACAGCCCCAGCATTTT. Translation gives CASSPPGRGQQPQHF.

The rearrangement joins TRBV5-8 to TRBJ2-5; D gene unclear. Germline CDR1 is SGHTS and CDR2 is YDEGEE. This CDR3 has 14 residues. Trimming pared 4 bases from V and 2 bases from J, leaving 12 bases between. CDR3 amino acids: CASSARLFQETQYF. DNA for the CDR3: TGTGCCAGCAGCGCGCGGCTCTTTCAAGAGACCCAGTACTTC. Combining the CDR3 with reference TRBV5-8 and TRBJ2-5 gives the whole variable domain EAGVTQSPTHLIKTRGQQATLRCSPISGHTSVYWYQQALGLGLQFLLWYDEGEERNRGNFPPRFSGRQFPNYSSELNVNALELEDSALYLCASSARLFQETQYFGPGTRLLVL.

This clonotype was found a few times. The CDR3 spells CAISALQGSSYNEQFF. CDR3 bases: TGTGCCATCAGTGCGCTACAGGGGTCCTCCTACAATGAGCAGTTCTTC. This chain connects TRBV10-3 to TRBJ2-1; 7 bases agree with TRBD1. The V and J ends lost 4 bases and 0 bases, in that order; junction bases with no gene match: 6. The CDR3 is 16 residues long. The germline CDR1 and CDR2 sequences are ENHRY and SYGVKD.

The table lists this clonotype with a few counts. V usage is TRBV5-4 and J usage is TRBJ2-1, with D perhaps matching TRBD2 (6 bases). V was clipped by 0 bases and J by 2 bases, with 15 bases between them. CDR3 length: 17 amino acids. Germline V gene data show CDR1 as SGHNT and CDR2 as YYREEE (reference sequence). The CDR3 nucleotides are TGTGCCAGCAGCTTGGGGCCCGGCGGGGCTGCCTACAATGAGCAGTTCTTC. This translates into CASSLGPGGAAYNEQFF. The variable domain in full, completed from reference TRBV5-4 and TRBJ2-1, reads ETGVTQSPTHLIKTRGQQVTLRCSSQSGHNTVSWYQQALGQGPQFIFQYYREEENGRGNFPPRFSGLQFPNYSSELNVNALELDDSALYLCASSLGPGGAAYNEQFFGPGTRLTVL.

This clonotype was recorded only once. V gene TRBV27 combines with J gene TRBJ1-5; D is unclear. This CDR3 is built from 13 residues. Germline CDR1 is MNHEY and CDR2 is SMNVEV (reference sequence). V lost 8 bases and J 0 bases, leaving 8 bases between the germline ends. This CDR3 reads CASAIDSNQPQHF. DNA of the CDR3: TGTGCCAGCGCCATTGATAGCAATCAGCCCCAGCATTTT.

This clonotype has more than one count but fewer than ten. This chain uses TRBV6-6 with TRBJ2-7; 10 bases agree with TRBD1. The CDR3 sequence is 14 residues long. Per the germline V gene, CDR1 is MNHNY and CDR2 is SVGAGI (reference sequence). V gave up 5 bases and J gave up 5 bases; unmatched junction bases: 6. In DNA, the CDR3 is TGTGCCAGCAGTGGACAGGGGGAGGTGGACGAGCAGTACTTC. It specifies CASSGQGEVDEQYF.

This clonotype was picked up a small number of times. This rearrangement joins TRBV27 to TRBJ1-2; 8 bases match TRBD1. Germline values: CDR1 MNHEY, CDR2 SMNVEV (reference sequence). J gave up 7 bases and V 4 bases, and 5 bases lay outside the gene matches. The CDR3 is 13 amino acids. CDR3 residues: CASSYDRGFGYTF. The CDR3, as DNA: TGTGCCAGCAGTTACGACAGGGGCTTTGGCTACACCTTC.

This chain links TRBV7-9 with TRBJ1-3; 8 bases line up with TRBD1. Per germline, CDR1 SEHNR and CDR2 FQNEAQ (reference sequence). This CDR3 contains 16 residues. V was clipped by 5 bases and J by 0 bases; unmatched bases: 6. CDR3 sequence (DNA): TGTGCCAGCAGCCCTCGGACAGGGAGCTCTGGAAACACCATATATTTT. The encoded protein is CASSPRTGSSGNTIYF.

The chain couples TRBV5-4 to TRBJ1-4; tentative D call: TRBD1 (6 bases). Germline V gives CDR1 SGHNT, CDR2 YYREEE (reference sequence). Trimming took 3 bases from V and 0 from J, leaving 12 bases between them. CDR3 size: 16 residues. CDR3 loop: CASSSAGVSTNEKLFF. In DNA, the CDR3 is TGTGCCAGCAGCTCGGCAGGGGTATCAACTAATGAAAAACTGTTTTTT.

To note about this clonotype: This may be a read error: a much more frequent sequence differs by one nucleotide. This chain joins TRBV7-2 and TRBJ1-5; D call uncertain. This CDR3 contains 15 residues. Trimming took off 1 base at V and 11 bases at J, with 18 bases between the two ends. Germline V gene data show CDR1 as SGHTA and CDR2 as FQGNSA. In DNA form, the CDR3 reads TGTGCCAGCAGCTTAGTCTCGGGGATAGTACAGTCCCAGCATTTT. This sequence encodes CASSLVSGIVQSQHF.

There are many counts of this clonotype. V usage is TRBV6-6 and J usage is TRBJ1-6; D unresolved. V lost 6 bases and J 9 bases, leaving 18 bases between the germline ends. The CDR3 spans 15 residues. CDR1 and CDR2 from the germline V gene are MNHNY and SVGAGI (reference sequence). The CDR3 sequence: CASRAGPPRGSPLHF. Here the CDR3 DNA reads TGTGCCAGCAGGGCCGGACCACCACGCGGTTCACCCCTCCACTTT.

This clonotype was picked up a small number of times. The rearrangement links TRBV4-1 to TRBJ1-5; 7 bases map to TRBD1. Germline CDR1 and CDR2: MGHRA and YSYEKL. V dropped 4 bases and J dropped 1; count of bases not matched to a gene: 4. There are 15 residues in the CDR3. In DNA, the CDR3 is TGCGCCAGCAGCCCCGTGGGACAGAGCAATCAGCCCCAGCATTTT. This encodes CASSPVGQSNQPQHF.

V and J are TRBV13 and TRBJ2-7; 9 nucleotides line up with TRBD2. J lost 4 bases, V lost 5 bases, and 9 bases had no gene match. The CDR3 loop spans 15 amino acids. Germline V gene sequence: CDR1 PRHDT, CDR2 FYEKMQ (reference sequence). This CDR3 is CASSTKTSGNYEQYV. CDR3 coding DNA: TGTGCCAGCAGCACAAAGACTAGCGGAAATTACGAGCAGTACGTC.

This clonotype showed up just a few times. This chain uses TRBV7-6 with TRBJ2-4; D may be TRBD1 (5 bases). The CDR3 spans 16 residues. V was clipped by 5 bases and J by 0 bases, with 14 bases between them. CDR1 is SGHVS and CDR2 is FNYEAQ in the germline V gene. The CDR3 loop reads CASSLATDLAKNIQYF. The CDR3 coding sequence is TGTGCCAGCAGCCTCGCGACAGATTTAGCCAAAAACATTCAGTACTTC.